This T cell receptor beta chain was profiled in a study of T cells in Graves' hyperthyroidism and ophthalmopathy. Study at large: At initial diagnosis, before any treatment had begun, peripheral blood was obtained. General study results and limits: Progression to ophthalmopathy was predicted a median of 6.5 months early.

Researchers amplified the TCR beta CDR3 regions from RNA transcripts. In the first-round RT-PCR of the TCR CDR3, the HTBI primer set was used. TCRdb used MiXCR to reprocess the multiplex PCR reads, holding one entry per CDR3 protein. Of roughly 180,000 distinct CDR3 sequences in the sample, about a sixth were seen once. This clonotype was detected ten times or more. Its target is unknown. Calling Graves' hyperthyroidism stable meant ophthalmopathy did not progress within 18 months. Patients were excluded for uncontrolled infection, other autoimmune disease, pregnancy or lactation. This CDR3 contains 14 residues. The V gene lost 0 bases and the J gene lost 7 bases, with 14 bases spanning the gap. CDR1 SGDLS and CDR2 YYNGEE come from the germline V gene.

The chain is built from TRBV9 and TRBJ2-7; D gene unclear. This TCR was sampled from a woman between 50 and 59 years old with Graves' hyperthyroidism. Sequencing was carried out using blood. CDR3 nucleotides: TGTGCCAGCAGCGTAGAATCTAAAGACCGGGAGCAGTACTTC. It translates to CASSVESKDREQYF.